The subject of this entry is one T cell receptor (beta chain). This CDR3 comprises 13 residues. V was shortened by 4 bases and J by 11 bases, with 18 bases between the two germline ends. CDR1 and CDR2 from the germline V gene are SGHDT and YYEEEE. The data derive from a study of T cells after yellow fever vaccination. TCR cDNA was made by 5'RACE template switching, adding a universal primer site and UMIs. A single record per CDR3 protein comes from TCRdb applying MiXCR to the 5' RACE reads. The sample has fewer than 450,000 distinct CDR3 sequences, 11% seen once. The source is a man aged 18 to 35 who received the YFV17D yellow fever vaccine. The chain recombines TRBV5-6 with TRBJ1-1; D gene unclear. The sample was PBMCs, taken on the day of the first yellow fever vaccination. CDR3 coding DNA: TGTGCCAGCAGCACCTCTTCCGGGTCGTCCGCTTTCTTT. Protein product: CASSTSSGSSAFF.